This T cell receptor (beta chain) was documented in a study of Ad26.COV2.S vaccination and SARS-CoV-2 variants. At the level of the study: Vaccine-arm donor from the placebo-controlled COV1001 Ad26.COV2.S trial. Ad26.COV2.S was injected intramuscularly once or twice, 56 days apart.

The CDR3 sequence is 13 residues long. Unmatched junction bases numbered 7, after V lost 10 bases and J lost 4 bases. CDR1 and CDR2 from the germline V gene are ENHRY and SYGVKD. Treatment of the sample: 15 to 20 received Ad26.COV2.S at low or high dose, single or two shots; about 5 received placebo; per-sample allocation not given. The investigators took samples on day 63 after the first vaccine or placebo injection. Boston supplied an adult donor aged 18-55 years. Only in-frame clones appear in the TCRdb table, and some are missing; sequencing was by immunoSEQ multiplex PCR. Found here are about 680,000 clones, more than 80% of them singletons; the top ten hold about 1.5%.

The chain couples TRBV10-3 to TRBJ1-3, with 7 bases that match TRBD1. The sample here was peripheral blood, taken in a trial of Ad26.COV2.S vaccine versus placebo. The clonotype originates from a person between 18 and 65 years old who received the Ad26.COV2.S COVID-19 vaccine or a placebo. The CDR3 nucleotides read TGTGCCACACAGGGGTTGGAAGGAAACACCATATATTTT. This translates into CATQGLEGNTIYF.